These 25 T cell receptor beta chains were sequenced from one sample in a study of blood T cell repertoires in COVID-19. Using immunoSEQ multiplex PCR, the repertoire was profiled, and TCRdb retains in-frame clones only, with some absent. The table has 200,000 to 250,000 clones, roughly nine tenths seen once. Input material: peripheral blood. The receptors derive from a man in his forties with active or convalescent COVID-19.

V usage is TRBV5-6 and J usage is TRBJ2-4, with 10 bases matching TRBD1. Trimming cost V 7 bases and J 8 bases; bases outside gene matches: 15. This CDR3 is 16 amino acids long. Germline loops: CDR1 SGHDT, CDR2 YYEEEE. The CDR3 region is CASQPSLRQGADIQYF. The CDR3 nucleotides read TGTGCCAGCCAACCTTCCCTCCGACAGGGGGCGGACATTCAGTACTTC. The whole variable domain, filled in from reference TRBV5-6 and TRBJ2-4, reads DAGVTQSPTHLIKTRGQQVTLRCSPKSGHDTVSWYQQALGQGPQFIFQYYEEEERQRGNFPDRFSGHQFPNYSSELNVNALLLGDSALYLCASQPSLRQGADIQYFGAGTRLSVL.

The chain couples TRBV20-1 to TRBJ2-7, with TRBD2 identical over 8 bases. Germline V gene lookup returns CDR1 DFQATT and CDR2 SNEGSKA (reference sequence). Trimming took 3 bases from V and 4 from J; bases not matched to a gene: 8. The CDR3 length is 14 residues. This CDR3 reads CSASFPGLDYEQYF. The CDR3, as DNA: TGCAGTGCTAGTTTTCCGGGACTAGATTACGAGCAGTACTTC.

The chain has TRBV19 and TRBJ2-2, with 7 bases lining up with TRBD1. With V trimmed by 6 bases and J by 2 bases, 12 bases remained unmatched. CDR1 is LNHDA, CDR2 SQIVND, per germline (reference sequence). This CDR3 has 17 residues. The DNA for the CDR3 is TGTGCCAGTAGCAGAGACTGGACAGGTCCCAACACCGGGGAGCTGTTTTTT. Its translation: CASSRDWTGPNTGELFF.

The rearrangement uses TRBV28 and TRBJ1-2; 7 bases are shared with TRBD1. CDR1 is MDHEN, CDR2 SYDVKM, per germline. With 3 bases clipped from V and 8 bases from J, the junction kept 6 bases outside the gene matches. This CDR3 is 13 amino acids long. CDR3 in amino acids: CASSLRQGDGYTF. DNA of the CDR3: TGTGCCAGCAGTTTGAGGCAGGGGGACGGCTACACCTTC.

V gene TRBV19 combines with J gene TRBJ2-6; 9 nucleotides match TRBD1. V shed 3 bases, J shed 1 base, and the junction held 7 bases outside the gene matches. This CDR3 spans 18 amino acids. Germline lookup yields CDR1 LNHDA and CDR2 SQIVND (reference sequence). The CDR3 sequence: CASSIRTGVNSGANVLTF. The CDR3 nucleotides are TGTGCCAGTAGTATTCGGACAGGGGTAAATTCTGGGGCCAACGTCCTGACTTTC. The variable domain in full, with the rest retrieved from reference TRBV19 and TRBJ2-6, is DGGITQSPKYLFRKEGQNVTLSCEQNLNHDAMYWYRQDPGQGLRLIYYSQIVNDFQKGDIAEGYSVSREKKESFPLTVTSAQKNPTAFYLCASSIRTGVNSGANVLTFGAGSRLTVL.

This clone was recorded once. This chain joins TRBV10-3 and TRBJ2-7, with 8 positions matching TRBD1. CDR1 and CDR2 from the germline V gene are ENHRY and SYGVKD. With V trimmed by 3 bases and J by 3 bases, 7 bases remained unmatched. The CDR3 totals 15 residues. CDR3 DNA: TGTGCCATCAGTGACATTCCAGGGGGCAGCTACGAGCAGTACTTC. Translating it yields CAISDIPGGSYEQYF.

The genes are TRBV12-5 and TRBJ2-1; 9 bases match TRBD2. The germline V gene has CDR1 LGHNT and CDR2 FRNRAP. The V segment lost 0 bases and the J segment 0 bases; nucleotides outside the gene matches: 0. The CDR3 covers 16 residues. CDR3 loop: CASGLVLAGSYNEQFF. In DNA form, the CDR3 reads TGTGCTAGTGGTTTGGTACTAGCGGGCTCCTACAATGAGCAGTTCTTC.

This clone counts as medium-sized. The rearrangement links TRBV28 to TRBJ1-2, with TRBD1 matching 7 bases. CDR3 length: 16 amino acids. From germline, CDR1 is MDHEN and CDR2 SYDVKM. Germline trimming cut 4 bases from V and 4 bases from J; bases unmatched to any gene: 12. CDR3 in DNA: TGTGCCAGCAGTTCCCGTTGGACAGGTCCCCGCTATGGCTACACCTTC. It codes for CASSSRWTGPRYGYTF.

The gene calls are TRBV19 and TRBJ1-5; 9 nucleotides match TRBD1. Germline V gives CDR1 LNHDA, CDR2 SQIVND (reference sequence). The CDR3 extends over 18 amino acids. The J segment lost 1 base and the V segment lost 5 bases, leaving 12 bases of the junction unmatched. The CDR3 region is CASSLYRGRLPSNQPQHF. The DNA for the CDR3 is TGTGCCAGTAGTCTGTACAGGGGGCGTCTTCCGAGCAATCAGCCCCAGCATTTT.

V usage is TRBV21-1 and J usage is TRBJ1-1. TRBV21-1 counts as a pseudogene. The CDR3 contains 17 residues. Written as DNA, the CDR3 is TGTGCCAGCACCCCACCACGGGGGGGGGCCAGGTACACTGAAGCTTTCTTT. Protein: CASTPPRGGARYTEAFF.

This clone was seen just once. This rearrangement joins TRBV27 to TRBJ1-2; 8 bases agree with TRBD1. The ends lost 6 bases at V and 3 bases at J; junction bases unmatched: 18. There are 18 residues in the CDR3. Germline values: CDR1 MNHEY, CDR2 SMNVEV (reference sequence). The CDR3: CASSLHRNGAGGYYGYTF. The CDR3 DNA reads as TGTGCCAGCAGCCTGCATCGGAATGGGGCAGGGGGCTACTATGGCTACACCTTC.

The chain combines TRBV12-5 with TRBJ2-3; D might be TRBD1 (6 bases). Germline V gene sequence: CDR1 LGHNT, CDR2 FRNRAP. This CDR3 has 18 residues. Trimming removed 0 bases from V and 6 bases from J, with 22 bases in between. CDR3 in amino acids: CASGLVVWGRRRKDTQYF. The CDR3 region has the DNA TGTGCTAGTGGTTTGGTTGTTTGGGGGCGGAGACGTAAGGATACGCAGTATTTT.

The chain has TRBV4-2 and TRBJ2-7; 9 bases map to TRBD2. Germline V gives CDR1 LGHNA, CDR2 YNFKEQ. Germline trimming cut 1 base from V and 2 bases from J; bases unmatched to any gene: 15. This CDR3 is built from 19 residues. CDR3 sequence (DNA): TGTGCCAGCAGCCAAGTGGTTAGCGGGAGCCCCCGCCCACCCTACGAGCAGTACTTC. This translates into CASSQVVSGSPRPPYEQYF.

This chain uses TRBV6-5 with TRBJ2-4; the D gene is possibly TRBD2 (6 bases). CDR3 length equals 11 residues. Deletions cut 6 bases from V and 12 bases from J, with 12 bases between. The germline gives CDR1 MNHEY, CDR2 SVGAGI. CDR3 sequence reads: CASSHGGNQYF. The CDR3 nucleotides are TGTGCCAGCAGCCACGGGGGAAATCAGTACTTC.

This CDR3 reads CASSYWGQGEGEAFF. In DNA, the CDR3 is TGTGCCAGCAGTTATTGGGGACAGGGGGAAGGTGAAGCTTTCTTT. The chain is built from TRBV6-5 and TRBJ1-1, with 11 positions matching TRBD1. The V gene end was trimmed by 3 bases and the J gene end by 7 bases; junction bases not matched to a gene: 7. The CDR3 has 15 amino acids. The V gene's germline CDR1 is MNHEY and CDR2 SVGAGI.

V usage is TRBV24-1 and J usage is TRBJ1-1; tentatively, D is TRBD1 (6 bases). Trimming removed 4 bases from V and 6 bases from J, with 14 bases in between. Germline-derived CDR1 and CDR2 are KGHDR and SFDVKD. The CDR3 spans 14 residues. The CDR3 bases are TGTGCCACCAGTGACGGACAGCGAGGGGCTGAAGCTTTCTTT. Its protein is CATSDGQRGAEAFF.

V is TRBV19 and J is TRBJ1-5; D is ambiguous. The CDR3 spans 13 residues. The germline CDR1 and CDR2 sequences are LNHDA and SQIVND (reference sequence). V gave up 6 bases and J gave up 5 bases, with 11 bases separating them. This CDR3 reads CASRMTAHQPQHF. Here the CDR3 DNA reads TGTGCCAGTAGGATGACTGCACATCAGCCCCAGCATTTT.

Written as DNA, the CDR3 is TGTGCCAGCAAACCTCTCGGACTAGCGGGAAACGAGCAGTACTTC. Protein product: CASKPLGLAGNEQYF. The rearrangement links TRBV6-5 to TRBJ2-7; 12 bases agree with TRBD2. The CDR3 is 15 residues long. In germline, CDR1 is MNHEY, CDR2 SVGAGI. Trimming took 7 bases from V and 5 from J; bases not matched to a gene: 9.

The count of this clone is one. The chain is built from TRBV11-1 and TRBJ2-7, with a tentative D call TRBD1 (5 bases). This CDR3 is 14 amino acids long. The V and J ends lost 2 bases and 1 base respectively, with 9 bases between them. Germline lookup yields CDR1 SGHAT and CDR2 FQDESV (reference sequence). The CDR3, as DNA: TGTGCCAGCAGCTTAACAGGTGGGTCCTACGAGCAGTACTTC. It translates to CASSLTGGSYEQYF.

This chain links TRBV9 with TRBJ2-7; maybe TRBD1 (6 bases). CDR3 length: 13 residues. V shed 4 bases and J shed 1 base, with 9 bases lying between them. Per the germline V gene, CDR1 is SGDLS and CDR2 is YYNGEE. The CDR3 here is CASSPGVSYEQYF. The CDR3 DNA sequence: TGTGCCAGCAGCCCAGGGGTTTCCTACGAGCAGTACTTC. The variable domain in full, with the rest retrieved from reference TRBV9 and TRBJ2-7, is DSGVTQTPKHLITATGQRVTLRCSPRSGDLSVYWYQQSLDQGLQFLIQYYNGEERAKGNILERFSAQQFPDLHSELNLSSLELGDSALYFCASSPGVSYEQYFGPGTRLTVT.

CDR3 protein: CASSLKGYEQYF. In DNA form, the CDR3 reads TGTGCCAGCAGTTTAAAGGGGTACGAGCAGTACTTC. This rearrangement joins TRBV28 to TRBJ2-7; perhaps TRBD1 as D (5 bases). The CDR3 totals 12 residues. The V end lost 2 bases, the J end lost 4 bases, and 6 bases lay between the germline ends. Germline CDR1 reads MDHEN; CDR2 reads SYDVKM.

J is TRBJ1-1 and V is TRBV11-2; 7 positions match TRBD1. Trimming at V came to 0 bases and at J to 4 bases, leaving 5 bases not matched to a gene. Germline CDR1 SGHAT, CDR2 FQNNGV. The CDR3 consists of 15 residues. CDR3 loop: CASSLEISGGTEAFF. CDR3 sequence (DNA): TGTGCCAGCAGCTTAGAGATTTCAGGGGGCACTGAAGCTTTCTTT.

The chain couples TRBV27 to TRBJ2-1, with D maybe TRBD2 (5 bases). CDR3 length: 16 residues. CDR1 is MNHEY, CDR2 SMNVEV, per germline (reference sequence). V gave up 3 bases and J gave up 5 bases, with 17 bases separating them. This chain's CDR3 is CASSFSALVGDNEQFF. The CDR3, as DNA: TGTGCCAGCAGTTTTAGTGCACTAGTTGGAGACAATGAGCAGTTCTTC.

This clone was seen just once. The chain has TRBV4-1 and TRBJ2-7; maybe TRBD2 (5 bases). Germline CDR1 is MGHRA and CDR2 is YSYEKL. The CDR3 spans 16 residues. With 1 base removed from V and 3 bases from J, the gap between germline ends came to 16 bases. The CDR3: CASSQVFSALRYEQYF. In DNA form, the CDR3 reads TGCGCCAGCAGCCAAGTATTTAGCGCCTTACGCTACGAGCAGTACTTC.

The V call is TRBV12-3 or TRBV12-4, the J call TRBJ2-3; D not resolved. CDR3 length: 12 amino acids. Trimming pared 6 bases from V and 10 bases from J, leaving 14 bases between. The CDR3 sequence: CASSINGFAQYF. The CDR3 DNA is TGTGCCAGCAGCATCAACGGGTTTGCGCAGTATTTT.